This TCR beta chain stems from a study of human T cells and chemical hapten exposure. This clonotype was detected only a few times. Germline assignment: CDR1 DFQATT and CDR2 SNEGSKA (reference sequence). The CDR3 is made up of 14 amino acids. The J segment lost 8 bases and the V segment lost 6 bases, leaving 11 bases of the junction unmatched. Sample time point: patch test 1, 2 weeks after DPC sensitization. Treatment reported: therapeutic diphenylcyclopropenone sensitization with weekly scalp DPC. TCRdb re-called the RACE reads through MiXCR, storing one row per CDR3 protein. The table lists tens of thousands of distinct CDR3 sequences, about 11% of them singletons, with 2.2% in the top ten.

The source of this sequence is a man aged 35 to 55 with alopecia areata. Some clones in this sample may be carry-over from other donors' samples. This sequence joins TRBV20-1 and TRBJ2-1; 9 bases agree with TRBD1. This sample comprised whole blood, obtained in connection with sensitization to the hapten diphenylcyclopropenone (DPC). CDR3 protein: CSATSGTGQDEQFF. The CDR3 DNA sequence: TGCAGTGCGACTTCCGGGACAGGGCAGGATGAGCAGTTCTTC.